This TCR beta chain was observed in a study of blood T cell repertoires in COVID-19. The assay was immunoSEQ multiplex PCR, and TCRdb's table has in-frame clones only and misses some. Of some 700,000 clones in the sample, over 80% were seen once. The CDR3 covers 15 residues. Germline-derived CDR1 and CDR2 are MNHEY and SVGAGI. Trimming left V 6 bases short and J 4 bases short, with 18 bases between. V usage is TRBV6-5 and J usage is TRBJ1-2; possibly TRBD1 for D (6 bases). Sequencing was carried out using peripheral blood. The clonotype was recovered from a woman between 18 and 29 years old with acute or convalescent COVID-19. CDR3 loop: CASRVGGARGYGYTF. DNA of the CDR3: TGTGCCAGCAGAGTAGGGGGGGCGCGTGGCTATGGCTACACCTTC.